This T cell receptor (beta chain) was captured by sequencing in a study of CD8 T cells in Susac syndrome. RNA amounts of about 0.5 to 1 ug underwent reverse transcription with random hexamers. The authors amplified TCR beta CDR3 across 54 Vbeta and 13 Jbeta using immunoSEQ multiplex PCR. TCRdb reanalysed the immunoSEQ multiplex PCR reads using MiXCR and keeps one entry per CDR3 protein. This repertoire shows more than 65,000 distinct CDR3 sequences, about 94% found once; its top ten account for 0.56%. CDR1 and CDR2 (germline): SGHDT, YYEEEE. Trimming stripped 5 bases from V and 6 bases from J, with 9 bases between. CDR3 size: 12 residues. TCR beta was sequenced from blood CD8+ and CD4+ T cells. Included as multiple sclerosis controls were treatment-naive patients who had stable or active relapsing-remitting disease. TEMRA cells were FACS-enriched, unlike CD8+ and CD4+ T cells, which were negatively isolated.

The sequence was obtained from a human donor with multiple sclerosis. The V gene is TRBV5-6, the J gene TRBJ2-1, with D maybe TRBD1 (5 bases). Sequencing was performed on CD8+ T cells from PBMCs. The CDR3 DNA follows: TGTGCCAGCAGGGGGCGAGGCAATGAGCAGTTCTTC. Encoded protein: CASRGRGNEQFF.